Below, 13 T cell receptor beta chains from the same sample are listed, as sequenced in a study of PD-L1 blockade in urothelial cancer. The sample's time point: pretreatment peripheral blood. Produced via immunoSEQ multiplex PCR; TCRdb's table is partial and in-frame only. The table shows 70,000 or so clones, with under 90% occurring only once. This specimen consisted of PBMCs, obtained around atezolizumab (anti-PD-L1) treatment. Receptor source: a man between 65 and 79 years old with urothelial cancer.

The rearrangement joins TRBV5-1 to TRBJ2-2; a possible D gene is TRBD1 (6 bases). The CDR3 sequence is 15 residues long. CDR1 SGHRS and CDR2 YFSETQ come from the germline V gene. The V end was cut by 2 bases, the J end by 2 bases, with 10 bases between. This chain's CDR3 is CASSFLQGNTGELFF. As DNA, the CDR3 is TGCGCCAGCAGCTTTTTACAGGGAAACACCGGGGAGCTGTTTTTT.

The chain employs TRBV28 and TRBJ2-7; unclear D gene. This CDR3 is built from 12 residues. The germline CDR1 and CDR2 sequences are MDHEN and SYDVKM. V lost 5 bases, J lost 0 bases, and 5 bases lay in between. The CDR3 nucleotides are TGTGCCAGCAGTCTTAGCTCCTACGAGCAGTACTTC. Residues: CASSLSSYEQYF.

This rearrangement joins TRBV11-1 to TRBJ2-3; 10 positions match TRBD2. V shed 4 bases, J shed 5 bases, and the junction held 6 bases outside the gene matches. Germline lookup yields CDR1 SGHAT and CDR2 FQDESV (reference sequence). The length of the CDR3 is 15 residues. In DNA, the CDR3 is TGTGCCAGCAGCTCCGTAGCGGGAGGTCAAGATACGCAGTATTTT. Translation: CASSSVAGGQDTQYF.

The chain employs TRBV19 and TRBJ1-2; TRBD1 aligns across 8 bases. Per the germline V gene, CDR1 is LNHDA and CDR2 is SQIVND (reference sequence). CDR3 length equals 17 residues. Trimming cost V 5 bases and J 4 bases; bases outside gene matches: 15. The CDR3 nucleotides are TGTGCCAGTAGTGGCCAGCAGGCAGGGGGCGATCTCTATGGCTACACCTTC. Amino acids: CASSGQQAGGDLYGYTF.

This chain links TRBV6-5 with TRBJ1-4, with D possibly matching TRBD1 (5 bases). Trimming pared 0 bases from V and 10 bases from J, leaving 18 bases between. The CDR3 consists of 16 residues. Germline CDR1 and CDR2: MNHEY and SVGAGI. The DNA of the CDR3 is TGTGCCAGCAGTTACTCCAGCCGAGGGTCGGGGGGAAAACTGTTTTTT. Its protein product is CASSYSSRGSGGKLFF.

V and J are TRBV5-1 and TRBJ2-2, with TRBD2 identical over 12 bases. After removal of 4 bases from V and 5 bases from J, the junction contained 3 bases not matched to a gene. The CDR3 has 15 amino acids. CDR1 SGHRS and CDR2 YFSETQ come from the germline V gene. CDR3 region: CASSLLAGGTGELFF. The CDR3 DNA reads as TGCGCCAGCAGCCTACTAGCGGGAGGAACCGGGGAGCTGTTTTTT. The whole variable domain, filled in from reference TRBV5-1 and TRBJ2-2, reads KAGVTQTPRYLIKTRGQQVTLSCSPISGHRSVSWYQQTPGQGLQFLFEYFSETQRNKGNFPGRFSGRQFSNSRSEMNVSTLELGDSALYLCASSLLAGGTGELFFGEGSRLTVL.

This chain uses TRBV13 with TRBJ1-4; TRBD1 might be the D (5 bases). CDR1 is PRHDT, CDR2 FYEKMQ, per germline (reference sequence). Deletions cut 4 bases from V and 0 bases from J, with 12 bases between. The CDR3 sequence is 16 residues long. CDR3: CASSSSRGSTNEKLFF. The CDR3 bases are TGTGCCAGCAGCTCATCACGGGGGTCAACTAATGAAAAACTGTTTTTT.

The chain joins TRBV6-6 to TRBJ2-1; 10 nucleotides match TRBD2. This CDR3 comprises 15 residues. Germline V gene data show CDR1 as MNHNY and CDR2 as SVGAGI (reference sequence). V was clipped by 6 bases and J by 5 bases; unmatched bases: 7. The CDR3 DNA sequence: TGTGCCAGCAGCCCCCGGACTAGCGGCAACAATGAGCAGTTCTTC. This codes for CASSPRTSGNNEQFF.

The chain carries TRBV5-4 and TRBJ2-7, with a weak D call TRBD2 (6 bases). V dropped 7 bases and J dropped 4 bases, with 15 bases sitting between them. The CDR3 is 13 amino acids. CDR1 is SGHNT and CDR2 is YYREEE in the germline V gene (reference sequence). This CDR3 is CASSRDSEYEQYF. DNA for the CDR3: TGTGCCAGCTCCCGGGACTCCGAATACGAGCAGTACTTC.

This chain uses TRBV19 with TRBJ2-1; possibly TRBD2 for D (6 bases). The germline V gene has CDR1 LNHDA and CDR2 SQIVND (reference sequence). V was cut by 6 bases and J by 0 bases, with 21 bases left in between. The CDR3 covers 18 residues. CDR3 in DNA: TGTGCCAGTAGCCTCGAGGGCCCTAGCGCGAGCTCCTACAATGAGCAGTTCTTC. Residues: CASSLEGPSASSYNEQFF.

The chain couples TRBV7-6 to TRBJ2-1; 9 positions match TRBD2. Germline values: CDR1 SGHVS, CDR2 FNYEAQ. After removal of 6 bases from V and 7 bases from J, the junction contained 4 bases not matched to a gene. The CDR3 has 13 residues. CDR3 sequence: CASSKREDNEQFF. Here the CDR3 DNA reads TGTGCCAGCAGTAAGCGGGAGGATAATGAGCAGTTCTTC.

DNA for the CDR3: TGTGCCAGCGCCAAAAGCGCCCGTAATGAAAAACTGTTTTTT. Its translation: CASAKSARNEKLFF. The chain uses TRBV28 and TRBJ1-4, with D unresolved. With 8 bases removed from V and 4 bases from J, the gap between germline ends came to 14 bases. The CDR3 is 14 amino acids. Per the germline V gene, CDR1 is MDHEN and CDR2 is SYDVKM.

The CDR3 is CASSHRRGRIDTQYF. The CDR3 nucleotides read TGCGCCAGCAGTCATCGGAGGGGTCGGATCGATACGCAGTATTTT. The chain has TRBV23-1 and TRBJ2-3; perhaps TRBD2 as D (6 bases). TRBV23-1 is treated as an ORF (open reading frame) with a function not yet certain. CDR3 length: 15 residues. V dropped 3 bases and J dropped 6 bases, with 16 bases sitting between them.